This TCR beta chain came from a study of cytomegalovirus exposure and HLA in healthy donors. Study details: The approximately 120 validation repertoires, a later analysis reported, used the same platform as the 550 to 800 first-cohort repertoires.

Study-level points and caveats: First-cohort TCR clusters were later found to tend to co-occur in the 120 or so validation repertoires.

V lost 7 bases and J lost 4; bases outside the gene matches: 10. There are 14 residues in the CDR3. Germline V lookup: CDR1 MNHNS, CDR2 SASEGT. As to this clone: The target antigen is unknown.

Method: immunoSEQ multiplex PCR; TCRdb's copy keeps in-frame clones and lacks some. The sample yields 65,000 to 90,000 clones, roughly 96% seen once. The chain recombines TRBV6-1 with TRBJ2-7; TRBD1 aligns across 7 bases. The TCR sequence derives from a young man in good health and CMV-seronegative. The material sequenced was PBMCs. The DNA for the CDR3 is TGTGCCAGCACCCTCGGGGACAGAGATTACGAGCAGTACTTC. As protein: CASTLGDRDYEQYF.